A selection of T cell receptor beta chains follows, all from one sample in a study of identical twins. TCRdb ran MiXCR on the 5' RACE reads and lists one entry per CDR3 protein. The sample comprises approximately 550,000 distinct CDR3 sequences, about a fifth of which are singletons, and 0.4% to 0.6% rests with the top ten. Separately, the same data were catalogued under a study of yellow fever vaccine responses in identical twins.

The sequenced material came from CD4+ T cells sorted from blood. These TCRs come from a woman under 30 in good health. CDR3s include the opening cysteine and the closing phenylalanine or tryptophan. The order of the fields is V gene, clone size, D gene, CDR3 length, J gene, CDR3 DNA, CDR3 protein. The D gene is left open where the match is weak. Size is stated for part of the rows, as once, few or many counts, or as a class when the clone is expanded.

V gene: TRBV6-1
clone size: few
D gene: -
CDR3 length: 13
J gene: TRBJ1-1
CDR3 DNA: TGTGCCAGCAGCGCTGGGGCGCCCACTGAAGCTTTCTTT
CDR3 protein: CASSAGAPTEAFF

V gene: TRBV29-1
clone size: -
D gene: TRBD1
CDR3 length: 14
J gene: TRBJ2-1
CDR3 DNA: TGCAGCGTCAGACAGGGAAGCTCCTACAATGAGCAGTTCTTC
CDR3 protein: CSVRQGSSYNEQFF

V gene: TRBV15
clone size: -
D gene: TRBD2
CDR3 length: 15
J gene: TRBJ2-1
CDR3 DNA: TGTGCCACCAGCCGTAGCGGGAGTACCTACAATGAGCAGTTCTTC
CDR3 protein: CATSRSGSTYNEQFF

V gene: TRBV6-2/TRBV6-3
clone size: few
D gene: -
CDR3 length: 15
J gene: TRBJ2-5
CDR3 DNA: TGTGCCAGCAGTTACTTACGGAGGCCCCAAGAGACCCAGTACTTC
CDR3 protein: CASSYLRRPQETQYF

V gene: TRBV5-1
clone size: few
D gene: -
CDR3 length: 15
J gene: TRBJ2-2
CDR3 DNA: TGCGCCAGCAGAGACATTAGTAGGGGAACCGGGGAGCTGTTTTTT
CDR3 protein: CASRDISRGTGELFF

V gene: TRBV3-1
clone size: -
D gene: TRBD2
CDR3 length: 15
J gene: TRBJ2-1
CDR3 DNA: TGTGCCAGCAGCCAAGGGCGGGGGGCCCCCATAGAGCAGTTCTTC
CDR3 protein: CASSQGRGAPIEQFF

V gene: TRBV3-1
clone size: -
D gene: TRBD2
CDR3 length: 17
J gene: TRBJ2-1
CDR3 DNA: TGTGCCAGCAGCCGGAAACCTGGCGGACTAGCGTACAATGAGCAGTTCTTC
CDR3 protein: CASSRKPGGLAYNEQFF

V gene: TRBV12-3/TRBV12-4
clone size: few
D gene: -
CDR3 length: 11
J gene: TRBJ1-2
CDR3 DNA: TGTGCCAGCAGTTCTCCGGGGAGCTACACCTTC
CDR3 protein: CASSSPGSYTF

V gene: TRBV2
clone size: -
D gene: TRBD2
CDR3 length: 15
J gene: TRBJ2-7
CDR3 DNA: TGTGCCAGCAGGGAATCTAGCGGGGCCACCTACGAGCAGTACTTC
CDR3 protein: CASRESSGATYEQYF

V gene: TRBV20-1
clone size: -
D gene: -
CDR3 length: 15
J gene: TRBJ1-6
CDR3 DNA: TGCAGTGCTTTCCCTCAGCAGGGGTATAATTCACCCCTCCACTTT
CDR3 protein: CSAFPQQGYNSPLHF

V gene: TRBV9
clone size: -
D gene: TRBD1
CDR3 length: 16
J gene: TRBJ2-7
CDR3 DNA: TGTGCCAGCAGCGTAGACGGGTTCGACAGGGTCTACGAGCAGTACTTC
CDR3 protein: CASSVDGFDRVYEQYF

V gene: TRBV5-1
clone size: -
D gene: TRBD1
CDR3 length: 14
J gene: TRBJ2-7
CDR3 DNA: TGCGCCAGCAGCCCCGCAGGGGGAAGGGACGAGCAGTACTTC
CDR3 protein: CASSPAGGRDEQYF

V gene: TRBV29-1
clone size: few
D gene: -
CDR3 length: 19
J gene: TRBJ2-4
CDR3 DNA: TGCAGCCCCCTGCAGTCGCACACTGTAACGATTCCCCAAAAAAACATTCAGTACTTC
CDR3 protein: CSPLQSHTVTIPQKNIQYF

V gene: TRBV5-1
clone size: few
D gene: TRBD2
CDR3 length: 16
J gene: TRBJ2-5
CDR3 DNA: TGCGCCAGCAGACCAGGACTAGCGGGAGGGCGCGAGACCCAGTACTTC
CDR3 protein: CASRPGLAGGRETQYF

V gene: TRBV7-9
clone size: -
D gene: TRBD2
CDR3 length: 16
J gene: TRBJ2-7
CDR3 DNA: TGTGCCAGCAGCTTCGGCTTAGCGGGAGGTTTCGACGAGCAGTACTTC
CDR3 protein: CASSFGLAGGFDEQYF

V gene: TRBV29-1
clone size: -
D gene: -
CDR3 length: 16
J gene: TRBJ2-2
CDR3 DNA: TGCAGCGTGCTCGACGATACCCCCGCGAACACCGGGGAGCTGTTTTTT
CDR3 protein: CSVLDDTPANTGELFF

V gene: TRBV7-9
clone size: many
D gene: TRBD1
CDR3 length: 12
J gene: TRBJ1-5
CDR3 DNA: TGTGCCAGCAGCCTACAGGGGCAGCCCCAGCATTTT
CDR3 protein: CASSLQGQPQHF

V gene: TRBV7-8
clone size: -
D gene: TRBD1
CDR3 length: 14
J gene: TRBJ1-1
CDR3 DNA: TGTGCCAGCATCTTAGGGGGCAAGAACACTGAAGCTTTCTTT
CDR3 protein: CASILGGKNTEAFF

V gene: TRBV7-6
clone size: many
D gene: -
CDR3 length: 14
J gene: TRBJ2-7
CDR3 DNA: TGTGCCAGCAGCTTAGATGGCCCCCAATACGAGCAGTACTTC
CDR3 protein: CASSLDGPQYEQYF

V gene: TRBV7-2
clone size: few
D gene: TRBD2
CDR3 length: 17
J gene: TRBJ2-1
CDR3 DNA: TGTGCCAGCAGCTTAGAGCCTAGCGGGAGCTCCTACAATGAGCAGTTCTTC
CDR3 protein: CASSLEPSGSSYNEQFF

V gene: TRBV28
clone size: -
D gene: -
CDR3 length: 17
J gene: TRBJ2-7
CDR3 DNA: TGTGCCAGTGCCACTCCCCCTCGAGGGAGGTTCTCCTACGAGCAGTACTTC
CDR3 protein: CASATPPRGRFSYEQYF

V gene: TRBV6-1
clone size: few
D gene: TRBD1
CDR3 length: 15
J gene: TRBJ2-7
CDR3 DNA: TGTGCCAGCAGGGGCACCGGGACAGGGGGCGCCGAGCAGTACTTC
CDR3 protein: CASRGTGTGGAEQYF

V gene: TRBV27
clone size: -
D gene: TRBD1
CDR3 length: 16
J gene: TRBJ2-5
CDR3 DNA: TGTGCCAGCAGTCGAACCGGGACAGGGGCCAAAGAGACCCAGTACTTC
CDR3 protein: CASSRTGTGAKETQYF

V gene: TRBV28
clone size: -
D gene: TRBD2
CDR3 length: 21
J gene: TRBJ2-1
CDR3 DNA: TGTGCCAGCAGCCCAACGGGTACAACGACTAGCGGGAGGGCAGGGTACAATGAGCAGTTCTTC
CDR3 protein: CASSPTGTTTSGRAGYNEQFF

V gene: TRBV27
clone size: -
D gene: -
CDR3 length: 17
J gene: TRBJ2-4
CDR3 DNA: TGTGCCAGCAGTTCAACCCAGGGTGGGCTAGCCAAAAACATTCAGTACTTC
CDR3 protein: CASSSTQGGLAKNIQYF

V gene: TRBV4-1
clone size: -
D gene: -
CDR3 length: 14
J gene: TRBJ2-7
CDR3 DNA: TGCGCCAGCAGCCAAGAACCACATACTTACGAGCAGTACTTC
CDR3 protein: CASSQEPHTYEQYF

V gene: TRBV6-5
clone size: -
D gene: TRBD1
CDR3 length: 16
J gene: TRBJ1-1
CDR3 DNA: TGTGCCAGCAGTTACTCGATTGGACAGGCGAACACTGAAGCTTTCTTT
CDR3 protein: CASSYSIGQANTEAFF

V gene: TRBV7-2
clone size: -
D gene: -
CDR3 length: 15
J gene: TRBJ2-1
CDR3 DNA: TGTGCCAGCAGCTTATGGTCAGAGTCCTACAATGAGCAGTTCTTC
CDR3 protein: CASSLWSESYNEQFF

V gene: TRBV5-1
clone size: -
D gene: -
CDR3 length: 12
J gene: TRBJ2-2
CDR3 DNA: TGCGCCAGCACCCATTCAACCGGGGAGCTGTTTTTT
CDR3 protein: CASTHSTGELFF

V gene: TRBV6-1
clone size: -
D gene: -
CDR3 length: 16
J gene: TRBJ1-6
CDR3 DNA: TGTGCCAGCACCCGGAAGGCAGATCTCTCCCTCTCACCCCTCCACTTT
CDR3 protein: CASTRKADLSLSPLHF

V gene: TRBV3-1
clone size: -
D gene: -
CDR3 length: 15
J gene: TRBJ2-7
CDR3 DNA: TGTGCCAGCAGCCAAGGTCCAGCATTCTCCTACGAGCAGTACTTC
CDR3 protein: CASSQGPAFSYEQYF

V gene: TRBV20-1
clone size: few
D gene: -
CDR3 length: 16
J gene: TRBJ2-3
CDR3 DNA: TGCAGTGCTAGAGATTCTTACCGGGAGTCGAGGGATACGCAGTATTTT
CDR3 protein: CSARDSYRESRDTQYF

V gene: TRBV20-1
clone size: few
D gene: -
CDR3 length: 15
J gene: TRBJ2-2
CDR3 DNA: TGCAGTGCTAGAGATCTAGGCGGCGGCTTCGGGGAGCTGTTTTTT
CDR3 protein: CSARDLGGGFGELFF

V gene: TRBV15
clone size: -
D gene: TRBD1
CDR3 length: 15
J gene: TRBJ2-2
CDR3 DNA: TGTGCCACCAGCAGAGAGGACAGGGGTTACGGGGAGCTGTTTTTT
CDR3 protein: CATSREDRGYGELFF

V gene: TRBV5-5
clone size: -
D gene: TRBD1
CDR3 length: 15
J gene: TRBJ1-5
CDR3 DNA: TGTGCCAGCAGCTTTGAAGGGGGCTACAATCAGCCCCAGCATTTT
CDR3 protein: CASSFEGGYNQPQHF

V gene: TRBV14
clone size: -
D gene: TRBD1
CDR3 length: 22
J gene: TRBJ2-1
CDR3 DNA: TGTGCCAGCAGCCAAGTAAGGTGGGGACAGACACAACGAAACCTATCCTACAATGAGCAGTTCTTC
CDR3 protein: CASSQVRWGQTQRNLSYNEQFF

V gene: TRBV5-1
clone size: many
D gene: -
CDR3 length: 13
J gene: TRBJ2-1
CDR3 DNA: TGCGCCAGCAGCGGGGGGACGGACGCTGAGCAGTTCTTC
CDR3 protein: CASSGGTDAEQFF

V gene: TRBV15
clone size: -
D gene: TRBD2
CDR3 length: 14
J gene: TRBJ2-1
CDR3 DNA: TGTGCCACCAGCAGAGTGCGGGAGGACAATGAGCAGTTCTTC
CDR3 protein: CATSRVREDNEQFF

V gene: TRBV24-1
clone size: few
D gene: -
CDR3 length: 16
J gene: TRBJ1-1
CDR3 DNA: TGTGCCACCAGTGAAGGTCAGGACAGCTCGCGGGGGCGAGCTTTCTTT
CDR3 protein: CATSEGQDSSRGRAFF

V gene: TRBV11-2
clone size: few
D gene: -
CDR3 length: 13
J gene: TRBJ2-1
CDR3 DNA: TGTGCCAGCAGCTTAGGGGTGATCAATGAGCAGTTCTTC
CDR3 protein: CASSLGVINEQFF

V gene: TRBV7-2
clone size: -
D gene: TRBD1
CDR3 length: 14
J gene: TRBJ1-6
CDR3 DNA: TGTGCCAGCAGCTTGGCCGGGACAGTCTCACCCCTCCACTTT
CDR3 protein: CASSLAGTVSPLHF

V gene: TRBV24-1
clone size: -
D gene: -
CDR3 length: 12
J gene: TRBJ1-2
CDR3 DNA: TGTGCCACCGGGGACATGGTGAGAGGCTACACCTTC
CDR3 protein: CATGDMVRGYTF